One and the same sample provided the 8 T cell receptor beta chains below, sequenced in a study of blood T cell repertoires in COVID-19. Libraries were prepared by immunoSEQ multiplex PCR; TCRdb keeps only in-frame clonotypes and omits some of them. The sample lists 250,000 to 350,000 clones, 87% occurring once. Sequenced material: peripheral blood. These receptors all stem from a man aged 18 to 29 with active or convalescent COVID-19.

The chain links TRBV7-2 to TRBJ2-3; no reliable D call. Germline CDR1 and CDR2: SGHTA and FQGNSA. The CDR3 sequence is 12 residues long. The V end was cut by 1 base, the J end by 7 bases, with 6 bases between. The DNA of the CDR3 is TGTGCCAGCAGCTTAGTACAGTATACGCAGTATTTT. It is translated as CASSLVQYTQYF.

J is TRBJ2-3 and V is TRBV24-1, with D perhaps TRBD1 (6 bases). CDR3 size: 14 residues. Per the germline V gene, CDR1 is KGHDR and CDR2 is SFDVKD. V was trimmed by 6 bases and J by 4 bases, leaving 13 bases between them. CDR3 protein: CATSSWDTSDTQYF. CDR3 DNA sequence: TGTGCCACCAGTTCCTGGGACACTTCAGATACGCAGTATTTT.

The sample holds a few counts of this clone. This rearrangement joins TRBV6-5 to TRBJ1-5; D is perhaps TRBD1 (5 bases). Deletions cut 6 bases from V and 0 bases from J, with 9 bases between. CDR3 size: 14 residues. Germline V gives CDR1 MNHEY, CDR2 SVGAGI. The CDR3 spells CASRAQGSNQPQHF. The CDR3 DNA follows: TGTGCCAGCAGGGCCCAGGGTAGCAATCAGCCCCAGCATTTT.

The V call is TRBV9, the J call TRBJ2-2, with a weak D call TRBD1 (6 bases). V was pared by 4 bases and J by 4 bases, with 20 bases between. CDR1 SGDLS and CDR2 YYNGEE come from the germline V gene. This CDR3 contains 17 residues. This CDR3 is CASSKAPQGSSTGELFF. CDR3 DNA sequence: TGTGCCAGCAGCAAAGCCCCACAGGGCTCGAGCACCGGGGAGCTGTTTTTT. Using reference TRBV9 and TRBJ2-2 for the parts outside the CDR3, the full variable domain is DSGVTQTPKHLITATGQRVTLRCSPRSGDLSVYWYQQSLDQGLQFLIQYYNGEERAKGNILERFSAQQFPDLHSELNLSSLELGDSALYFCASSKAPQGSSTGELFFGEGSRLTVL.

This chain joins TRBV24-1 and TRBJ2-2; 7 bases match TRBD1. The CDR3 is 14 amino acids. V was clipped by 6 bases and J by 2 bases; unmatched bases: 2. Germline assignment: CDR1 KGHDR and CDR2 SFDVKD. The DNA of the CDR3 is TGTGCCACCAGTCACAGGGGCAACACCGGGGAGCTGTTTTTT. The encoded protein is CATSHRGNTGELFF.

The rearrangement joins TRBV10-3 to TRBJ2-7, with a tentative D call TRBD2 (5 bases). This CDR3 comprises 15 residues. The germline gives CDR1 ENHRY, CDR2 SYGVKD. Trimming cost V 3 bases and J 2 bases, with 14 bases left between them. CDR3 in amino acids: CAISESPSTAYEQYF. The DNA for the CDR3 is TGTGCCATCAGTGAATCGCCTAGCACGGCCTACGAGCAGTACTTC.

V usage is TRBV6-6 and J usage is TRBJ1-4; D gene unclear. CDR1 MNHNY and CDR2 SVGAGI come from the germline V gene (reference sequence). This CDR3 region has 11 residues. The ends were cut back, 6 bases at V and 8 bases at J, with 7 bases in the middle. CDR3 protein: CASRSREKLFF. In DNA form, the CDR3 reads TGTGCCAGCAGATCTAGGGAAAAACTGTTTTTT.

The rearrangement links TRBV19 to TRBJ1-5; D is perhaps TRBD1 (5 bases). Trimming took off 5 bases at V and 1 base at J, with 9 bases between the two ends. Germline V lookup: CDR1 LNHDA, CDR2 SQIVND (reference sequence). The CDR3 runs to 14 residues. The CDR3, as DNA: TGTGCCAGTAGTGCAGACAGCAGCAATCAGCCCCAGCATTTT. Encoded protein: CASSADSSNQPQHF.